Listed here are 3 T cell receptor beta chains from one sample, sequenced in a study of shared clonotypes between healthy human individuals. Produced via immunoSEQ multiplex PCR; TCRdb's table is partial and in-frame only. The table includes 950,000 to 1,100,000 clones, approximately 80% detected once. Sequencing input: memory CD4+ T cells from PBMCs. Subset: CD45RA-negative fraction. Every receptor here comes from a man younger than 30 in good health. Some clones in this sample may be carry-over from other donors' samples.

V usage is TRBV5-1 and J usage is TRBJ2-5; 9 nucleotides align to TRBD1. Germline loops: CDR1 SGHRS, CDR2 YFSETQ. V trimming: 4 bases; J trimming: 4 bases; junction bases outside the gene matches: 8. This CDR3 has 15 amino acids. CDR3 loop: CASSLNTGGRETQYF. The CDR3 DNA follows: TGCGCCAGCAGCCTAAACACAGGGGGCCGAGAGACCCAGTACTTC.

The chain couples TRBV5-1 to TRBJ2-2; the D gene is possibly TRBD1 (5 bases). The V and J ends lost 1 base and 4 bases respectively, with 11 bases between them. This CDR3 contains 15 residues. CDR1 is SGHRS, CDR2 YFSETQ, per germline. The CDR3 region is CASSLQGLSTGELFF. CDR3 bases: TGCGCCAGCAGCTTGCAGGGTTTAAGCACCGGGGAGCTGTTTTTT.

Only a few counts were recorded for this clone. The chain combines TRBV29-1 with TRBJ2-5; 7 bases fit TRBD2. CDR1 and CDR2 (germline): SQVTM, ANQGSEA. J was trimmed by 3 bases and V by 5 bases; bases with no gene match: 3. This CDR3 spans 12 amino acids. CDR3 in DNA: TGCAGCGTTAGAGGGAGGGAAGAGACCCAGTACTTC. This sequence encodes CSVRGREETQYF.